A selection of T cell receptor beta chains follows, all from one sample in a study of neurological immune-mediated disorders. TCRdb used MiXCR to reprocess the 5' RACE reads, holding one entry per CDR3 protein. The repertoire has under 90,000 distinct CDR3 sequences, under 4.5% of them found once; the top ten carry 2.9%. The sample taken for sequencing was PBMCs. The receptors originated from a woman in her forties or fifties with multiple sclerosis. The CDR3 runs from the conserved cysteine through the conserved F or W. D genes are given only for firm matches. Size is stated for part of the rows, as once, few or many counts, or as a class when the clone is expanded.

J | D | size | V | CDR3 | DNA
TRBJ2-7 | . | many | TRBV12-3/TRBV12-4 | CASTLNLGRPLYEQYF | TGTGCCAGCACCCTCAATCTTGGGCGCCCGCTCTACGAGCAGTACTTC
TRBJ2-5 | TRBD2 | many | TRBV13 | CASSLRSGGPQMETQYF | TGTGCCAGCAGCTTACGTAGCGGGGGGCCCCAAATGGAGACCCAGTACTTC
TRBJ1-1 | TRBD1 | many | TRBV4-2 | CASSQDRAKNTEAFF | TGTGCCAGCAGCCAGGACAGGGCGAAGAACACTGAAGCTTTCTTT
TRBJ2-7 | TRBD1 | many | TRBV5-1 | CASSPDRAAYEQYF | TGCGCCAGCAGCCCCGACAGGGCCGCCTACGAGCAGTACTTC
TRBJ2-1 | . | many | TRBV7-2 | CASSSPRGAGYNEQFF | TGTGCCAGCAGCTCCCCCCGGGGGGCCGGGTACAATGAGCAGTTCTTC
TRBJ2-6 | . | many | TRBV9 | CASSGHRELGANVLTF | TGTGCCAGCAGCGGCCACAGGGAACTTGGGGCCAACGTCCTGACTTTC
TRBJ2-1 | . | many | TRBV4-3 | CASSQELGSPYNEQFF | TGCGCCAGCAGCCAAGAATTGGGGAGTCCTTACAATGAGCAGTTCTTC
TRBJ1-5 | . | many | TRBV20-1 | CSARGVAGQPQHF | TGCAGTGCTAGAGGGGTGGCCGGTCAGCCCCAGCATTTT
TRBJ2-1 | TRBD2 | many | TRBV10-2 | CASSEFGGGPYNEQFF | TGCGCCAGCAGTGAGTTTGGCGGGGGGCCCTACAATGAGCAGTTCTTC
TRBJ1-2 | TRBD1 | many | TRBV5-8 | CASSLGRGTAFMDYTF | TGTGCCAGCAGCTTGGGGCGGGGGACAGCCTTTATGGACTACACCTTC
TRBJ1-5 | . | many | TRBV15 | CATSRVLDPGPKNNQPQHF | TGTGCCACCAGCAGAGTATTGGACCCGGGTCCAAAGAACAATCAGCCCCAGCATTTT
TRBJ2-7 | . | many | TRBV18 | CASSPEIAVEQYF | TGTGCCAGCTCACCAGAAATTGCAGTTGAGCAGTACTTC
TRBJ2-5 | TRBD2 | many | TRBV20-1 | CSAIEGLRWETQYF | TGCAGTGCTATCGAGGGACTACGGTGGGAGACCCAGTACTTC
TRBJ2-2 | TRBD2 | many | TRBV6-2/TRBV6-3 | CASSYLIAGGLNTGELFF | TGTGCCAGCAGTTACCTCATAGCGGGGGGCCTAAACACCGGGGAGCTGTTTTTT
TRBJ2-1 | TRBD1 | medium-sized | TRBV10-3 | CAISYKSQGPYNEQFF | TGTGCCATCAGCTACAAATCACAGGGGCCCTACAATGAGCAGTTCTTC
TRBJ1-1 | . | . | TRBV5-1 | CASSLGAGMPEAFF | TGCGCCAGCAGCTTGGGAGCGGGGATGCCTGAAGCTTTCTTT
TRBJ2-4 | . | many | TRBV7-8 | CASSDRRFAKNIQYF | TGTGCCAGCAGCGATCGACGGTTTGCCAAAAACATTCAGTACTTC
TRBJ2-7 | TRBD1 | few | TRBV9 | CASSAGGQGAEQYF | TGTGCCAGCAGCGCTGGGGGACAGGGGGCCGAGCAGTACTTC
TRBJ2-7 | TRBD2 | many | TRBV12-3/TRBV12-4 | CASSTGLAGGLILSYEQYF | TGTGCCAGCAGTACGGGACTAGCGGGGGGGTTAATCCTCTCCTACGAGCAGTACTTC
TRBJ2-5 | . | many | TRBV20-1 | CSARLRGTQYF | TGCAGTGCTAGACTGCGAGGGACCCAGTACTTC
TRBJ1-5 | . | many | TRBV10-3 | CAISESDWYISNQPQHF | TGTGCCATCAGTGAGTCGGACTGGTACATTAGCAATCAGCCCCAGCATTTT
TRBJ1-1 | . | many | TRBV6-6 | CASSLGENTEAFF | TGTGCCAGCAGTCTAGGTGAGAACACTGAAGCTTTCTTT
TRBJ2-7 | . | many | TRBV5-1 | CASSLDIYSYEQYF | TGCGCCAGCAGCTTAGACATATACTCCTACGAGCAGTACTTC
TRBJ2-3 | . | many | TRBV20-1 | CSARGPAGYTDTQYF | TGCAGTGCTAGAGGCCCCGCGGGGTACACAGATACGCAGTATTTT
TRBJ2-3 | . | many | TRBV11-1 | CASSLRQSTPTDTQYF | TGTGCCAGCAGCCTCCGACAGAGTACCCCCACAGATACGCAGTATTTT
TRBJ1-4 | . | many | TRBV5-5 | CASNAVGLGEKLFF | TGTGCCAGCAACGCGGTGGGCTTAGGTGAAAAACTGTTTTTT